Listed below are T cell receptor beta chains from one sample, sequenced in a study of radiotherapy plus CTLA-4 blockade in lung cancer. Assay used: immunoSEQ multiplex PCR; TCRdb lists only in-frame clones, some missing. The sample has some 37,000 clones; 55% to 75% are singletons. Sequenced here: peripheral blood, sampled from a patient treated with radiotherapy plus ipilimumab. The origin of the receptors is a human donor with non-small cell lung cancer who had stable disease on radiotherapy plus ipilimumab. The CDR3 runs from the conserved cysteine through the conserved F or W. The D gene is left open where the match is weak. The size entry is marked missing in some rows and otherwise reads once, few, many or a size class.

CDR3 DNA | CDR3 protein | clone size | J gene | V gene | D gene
TGCGCCAGCAGCTTGGACAGGGTGGACGTCGGGGAGCTGTTTTTT | CASSLDRVDVGELFF | few | TRBJ2-2 | TRBV5-1 | NA
TGTGCCAGCAGCTTCGCGCCGGGACTAGCGTACAATGAGCAGTTCTTC | CASSFAPGLAYNEQFF | NA | TRBJ2-1 | TRBV5-4 | TRBD2
TGCGCCAGCAGCTTCAGCGGGGGGGCCGAGTCCCAGTACTTC | CASSFSGGAESQYF | NA | TRBJ2-5 | TRBV5-1 | TRBD2
TGTGGAGATTCTAACTATGGCTACACCTTC | CGDSNYGYTF | few | TRBJ1-2 | TRBV6-1 | NA
TGTGCTAGTGGTTTGGTGCAGGGACACATGATTTATGGCTACACCTTC | CASGLVQGHMIYGYTF | NA | TRBJ1-2 | TRBV12-5 | NA
TGCAGCGTGGGGCTAGGCGATACGCAGTATTTT | CSVGLGDTQYF | NA | TRBJ2-3 | TRBV29-1 | NA
TGCGCCAGCAGCCAACCCGGGGCAGGGGGCAATCAGCCCCAGCATTTT | CASSQPGAGGNQPQHF | NA | TRBJ1-5 | TRBV4-1 | NA
TGCGCCAGCAGCCACCCGGGGGATCAGCCCCAGCATTTT | CASSHPGDQPQHF | once | TRBJ1-5 | TRBV4-1 | NA
TGTGCCAGCATCGGACAGGGAGGGACTGAAGCTTTCTTT | CASIGQGGTEAFF | NA | TRBJ1-1 | TRBV13 | TRBD1
TGTGCCAGCAGTGTTCGCGGCAGTCGGGGCTACACCTTC | CASSVRGSRGYTF | medium-sized | TRBJ1-2 | TRBV2 | NA
TGTGCCAGCAGCTGGGGGACTTTCTACTACGAGCAGTACTTC | CASSWGTFYYEQYF | NA | TRBJ2-7 | TRBV11-3 | NA